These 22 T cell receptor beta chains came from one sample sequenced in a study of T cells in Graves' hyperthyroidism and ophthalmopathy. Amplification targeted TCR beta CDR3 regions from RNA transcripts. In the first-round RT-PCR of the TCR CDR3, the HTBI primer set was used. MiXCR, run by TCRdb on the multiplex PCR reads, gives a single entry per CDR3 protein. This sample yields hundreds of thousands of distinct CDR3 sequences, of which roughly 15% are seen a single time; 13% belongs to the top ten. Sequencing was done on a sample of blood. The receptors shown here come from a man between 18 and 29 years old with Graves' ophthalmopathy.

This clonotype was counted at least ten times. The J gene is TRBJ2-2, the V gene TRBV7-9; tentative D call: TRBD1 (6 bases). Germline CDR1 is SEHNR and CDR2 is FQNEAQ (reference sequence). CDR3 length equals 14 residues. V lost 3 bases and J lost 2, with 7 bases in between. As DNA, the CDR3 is TGTGCCAGCAGCTTGGGGACAAACACCGGGGAGCTGTTTTTT. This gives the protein CASSLGTNTGELFF.

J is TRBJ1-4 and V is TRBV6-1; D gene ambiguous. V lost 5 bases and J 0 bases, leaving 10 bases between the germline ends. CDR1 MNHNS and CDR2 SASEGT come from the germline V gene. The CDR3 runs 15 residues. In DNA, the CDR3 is TGTGCCAGCAGTACCCTGAGCACAACTAATGAAAAACTGTTTTTT. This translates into CASSTLSTTNEKLFF.

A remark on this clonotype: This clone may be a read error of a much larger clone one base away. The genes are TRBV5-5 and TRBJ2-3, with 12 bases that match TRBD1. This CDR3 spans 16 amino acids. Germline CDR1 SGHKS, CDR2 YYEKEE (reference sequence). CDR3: CASSGPGTGGTDTRYF. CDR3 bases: TGTGCCAGCAGCGGCCCCGGGACAGGGGGCACAGATACGCGGTATTTT.

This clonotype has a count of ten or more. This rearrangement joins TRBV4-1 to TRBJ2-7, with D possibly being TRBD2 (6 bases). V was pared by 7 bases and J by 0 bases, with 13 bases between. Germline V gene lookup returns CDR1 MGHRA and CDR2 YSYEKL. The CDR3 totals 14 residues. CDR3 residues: CASKAGGGSYEQYF. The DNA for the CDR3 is TGCGCCAGCAAAGCCGGGGGAGGCTCCTACGAGCAGTACTTC.

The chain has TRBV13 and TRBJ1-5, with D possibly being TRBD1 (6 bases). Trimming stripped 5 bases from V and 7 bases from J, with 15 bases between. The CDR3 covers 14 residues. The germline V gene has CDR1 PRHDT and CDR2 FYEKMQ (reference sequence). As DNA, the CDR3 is TGTGCCAGCAGCCCGAGGGGGAGGCACCAGCCCCAGCATTTT. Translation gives CASSPRGRHQPQHF.

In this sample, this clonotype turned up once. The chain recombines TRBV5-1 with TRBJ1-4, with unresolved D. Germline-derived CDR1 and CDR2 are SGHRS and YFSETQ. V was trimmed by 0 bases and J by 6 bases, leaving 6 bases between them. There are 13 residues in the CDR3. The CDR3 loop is CASSLAQHEKLFF. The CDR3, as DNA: TGCGCCAGCAGCTTGGCACAGCATGAAAAACTGTTTTTT.

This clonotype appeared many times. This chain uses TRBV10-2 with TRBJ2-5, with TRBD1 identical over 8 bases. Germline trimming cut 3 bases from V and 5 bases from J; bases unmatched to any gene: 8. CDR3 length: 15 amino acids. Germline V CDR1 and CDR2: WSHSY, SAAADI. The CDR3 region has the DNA TGCGCCAGCAGTGACCCGGACAGGGTTTGGGAGACCCAGTACTTC. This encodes CASSDPDRVWETQYF.

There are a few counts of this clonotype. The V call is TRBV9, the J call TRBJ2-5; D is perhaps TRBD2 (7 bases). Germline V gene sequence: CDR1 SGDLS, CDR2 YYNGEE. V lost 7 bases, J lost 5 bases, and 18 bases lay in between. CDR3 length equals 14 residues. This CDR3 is CASGGSGGFETQYF. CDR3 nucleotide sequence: TGTGCCAGCGGGGGCTCGGGGGGCTTTGAGACCCAGTACTTC.

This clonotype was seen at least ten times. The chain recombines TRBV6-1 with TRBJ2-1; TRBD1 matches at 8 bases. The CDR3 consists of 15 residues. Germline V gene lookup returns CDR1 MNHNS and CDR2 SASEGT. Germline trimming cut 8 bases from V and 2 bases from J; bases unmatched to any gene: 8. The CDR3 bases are TGTGCCAGCGGCGAGAGGACAGGGCCCTACAATGAGCAGTTCTTC. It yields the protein CASGERTGPYNEQFF.

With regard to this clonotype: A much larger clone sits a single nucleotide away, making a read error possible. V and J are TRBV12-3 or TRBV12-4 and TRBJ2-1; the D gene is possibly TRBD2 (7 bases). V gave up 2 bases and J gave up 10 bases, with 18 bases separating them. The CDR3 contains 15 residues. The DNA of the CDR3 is TGTGCCAGCAGTTTAAGGGGGGGTAACTCGGGCGAGCAGTTCTTC. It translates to CASSLRGGNSGEQFF.

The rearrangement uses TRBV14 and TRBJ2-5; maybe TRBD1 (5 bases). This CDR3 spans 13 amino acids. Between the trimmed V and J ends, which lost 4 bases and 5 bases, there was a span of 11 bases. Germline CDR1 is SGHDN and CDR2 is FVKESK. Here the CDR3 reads CASSLRGSETQYF. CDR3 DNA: TGTGCCAGCAGCCTTAGGGGATCCGAGACCCAGTACTTC.

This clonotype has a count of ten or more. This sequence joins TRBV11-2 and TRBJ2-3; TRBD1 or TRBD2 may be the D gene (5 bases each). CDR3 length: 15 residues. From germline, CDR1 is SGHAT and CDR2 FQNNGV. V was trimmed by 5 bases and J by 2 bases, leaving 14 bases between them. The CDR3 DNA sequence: TGTGCCAGCAGCCGAAGAGGGGACCCCACAGATACGCAGTATTTT. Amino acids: CASSRRGDPTDTQYF.

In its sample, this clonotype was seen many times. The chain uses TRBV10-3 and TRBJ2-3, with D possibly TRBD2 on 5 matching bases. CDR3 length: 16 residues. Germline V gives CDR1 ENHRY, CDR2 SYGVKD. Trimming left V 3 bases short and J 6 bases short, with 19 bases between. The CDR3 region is CAISERGGPSTDTQYF. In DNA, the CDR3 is TGTGCCATCAGTGAAAGAGGAGGCCCGTCCACCGATACGCAGTATTTT.

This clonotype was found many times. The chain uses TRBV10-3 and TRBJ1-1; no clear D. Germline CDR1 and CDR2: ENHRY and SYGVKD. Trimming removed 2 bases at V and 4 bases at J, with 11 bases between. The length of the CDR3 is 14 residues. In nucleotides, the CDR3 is TGTGCCATCAGTGAGCGGGTGGGCGTCACTGAAGCTTTCTTT. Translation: CAISERVGVTEAFF.

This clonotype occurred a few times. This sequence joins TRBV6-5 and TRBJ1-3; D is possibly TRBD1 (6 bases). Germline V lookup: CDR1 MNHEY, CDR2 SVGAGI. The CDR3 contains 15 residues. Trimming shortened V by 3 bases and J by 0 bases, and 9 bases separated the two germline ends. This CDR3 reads CASSYGQSSGNTIYF. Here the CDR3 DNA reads TGTGCCAGCAGTTATGGACAGAGCTCTGGAAACACCATATATTTT.

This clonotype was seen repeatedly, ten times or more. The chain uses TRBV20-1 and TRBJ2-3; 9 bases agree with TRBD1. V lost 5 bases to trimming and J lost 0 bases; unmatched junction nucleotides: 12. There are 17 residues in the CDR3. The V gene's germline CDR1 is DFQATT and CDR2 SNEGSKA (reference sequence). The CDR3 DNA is TGCAGTGCTCACCTGACAGGGGGGGGCCTAAGCACAGATACGCAGTATTTT. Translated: CSAHLTGGGLSTDTQYF.

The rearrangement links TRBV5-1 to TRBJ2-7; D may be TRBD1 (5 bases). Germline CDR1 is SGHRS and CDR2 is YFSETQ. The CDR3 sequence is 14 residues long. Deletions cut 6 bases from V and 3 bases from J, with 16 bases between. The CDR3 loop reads CASNPSPGIYEQYF. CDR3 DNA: TGCGCCAGCAACCCCTCGCCAGGGATCTACGAGCAGTACTTC.

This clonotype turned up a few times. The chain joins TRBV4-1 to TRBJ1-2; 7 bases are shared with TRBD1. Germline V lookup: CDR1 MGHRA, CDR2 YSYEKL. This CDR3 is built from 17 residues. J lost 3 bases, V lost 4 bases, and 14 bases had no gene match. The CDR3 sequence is CASSLLPGQERDYGYTF. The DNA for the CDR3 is TGCGCCAGCAGCCTATTGCCCGGACAGGAACGCGACTATGGCTACACCTTC.

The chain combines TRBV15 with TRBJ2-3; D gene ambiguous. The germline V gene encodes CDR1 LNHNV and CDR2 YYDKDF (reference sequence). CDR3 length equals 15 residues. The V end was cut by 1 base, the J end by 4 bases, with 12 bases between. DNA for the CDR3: TGTGCCACCAGCAGAGGAAGGGTAGCAGCAGATACGCAGTATTTT. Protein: CATSRGRVAADTQYF.

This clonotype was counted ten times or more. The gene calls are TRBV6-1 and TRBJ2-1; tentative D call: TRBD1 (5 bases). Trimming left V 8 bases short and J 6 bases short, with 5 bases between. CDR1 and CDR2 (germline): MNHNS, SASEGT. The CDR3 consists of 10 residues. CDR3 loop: CASGANEQFF. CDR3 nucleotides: TGTGCCAGCGGGGCCAATGAGCAGTTCTTC.

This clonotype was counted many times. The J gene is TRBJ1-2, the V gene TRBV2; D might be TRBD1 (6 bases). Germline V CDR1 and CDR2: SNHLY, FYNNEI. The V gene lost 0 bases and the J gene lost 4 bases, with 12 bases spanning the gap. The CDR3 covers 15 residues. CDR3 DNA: TGTGCCAGCAGTGAAGCGCTTCAGGGGCCCTATGGCTACACCTTC. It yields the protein CASSEALQGPYGYTF.

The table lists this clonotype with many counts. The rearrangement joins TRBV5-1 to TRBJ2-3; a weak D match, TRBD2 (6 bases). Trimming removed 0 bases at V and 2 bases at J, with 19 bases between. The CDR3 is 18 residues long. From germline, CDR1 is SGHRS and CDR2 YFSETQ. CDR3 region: CASSLAKGYWRDTDTQYF. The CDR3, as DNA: TGCGCCAGCAGCTTGGCAAAGGGATATTGGCGGGACACAGATACGCAGTATTTT.